One and the same sample provided the 7 T cell receptor beta chains below, sequenced in a study of memory CD4+ T cells and cytomegalovirus serostatus. The sort gate was single viable CD3+CD4+CD8-CD45RO+ cells for memory CD4+ T cells. This table comes from immunoSEQ multiplex PCR, and its TCRdb copy is limited to in-frame clones, with some not included. The repertoire holds over 65,000 clones, roughly 80% seen once, with around 0.78% in the top ten. Material: memory CD4+ T cells from blood. These receptors originate from an adult in good health and CMV-seronegative.

This chain uses TRBV10-2 with TRBJ1-1; 7 bases align to TRBD1. V shed 10 bases, J shed 1 base, and the junction held 12 bases outside the gene matches. This CDR3 spans 15 amino acids. CDR1 and CDR2 from the germline V gene are WSHSY and SAAADI. CDR3 nucleotides: TGCGCCATCCTCCTGGCGGGACAGAGGAACACTGAAGCTTTCTTT. Its protein is CAILLAGQRNTEAFF.

The chain recombines TRBV7-3 with TRBJ2-7, with D tentatively TRBD1 or TRBD2 (5 bases each). Trimming removed 4 bases at V and 2 bases at J, with 15 bases between. The germline V gene encodes CDR1 SGHTA and CDR2 FQGTGA. The CDR3 covers 15 residues. DNA of the CDR3: TGTGCCAGCAGCTCGAACCGGGACGGAACCTACGAGCAGTACTTC. It translates to CASSSNRDGTYEQYF.

This rearrangement joins TRBV29-1 to TRBJ2-7; D is unclear. V was trimmed by 6 bases and J by 3 bases, leaving 21 bases between them. The CDR3 is 15 residues long. Germline V lookup: CDR1 SQVTM, CDR2 ANQGSEA. CDR3 region: CSVEIHKGALYEQYF. CDR3 nucleotides: TGCAGCGTAGAGATTCACAAGGGCGCGCTCTACGAGCAGTACTTC.

The J gene is TRBJ2-1, the V gene TRBV4-1, with 9 bases aligning to TRBD2. V dropped 5 bases and J dropped 1; count of bases not matched to a gene: 12. This CDR3 has 18 residues. Germline CDR1 is MGHRA and CDR2 is YSYEKL. The CDR3 loop is CASSTREVSGGSYNEQFF. DNA of the CDR3: TGCGCCAGCAGCACCCGGGAGGTTAGCGGGGGTTCCTACAATGAGCAGTTCTTC.

The chain combines TRBV5-6 with TRBJ2-5; D perhaps matches TRBD1 (6 bases). V gave up 3 bases and J gave up 5 bases, with 11 bases separating them. CDR3 size: 13 residues. The germline CDR1 and CDR2 sequences are SGHDT and YYEEEE. As DNA, the CDR3 is TGTGCCAGCAGCTCGGGACAAGGGGAGACCCAGTACTTC. Its translation: CASSSGQGETQYF.

The chain is built from TRBV5-1 and TRBJ2-5; TRBD2 agrees at 7 bases. This CDR3 has 14 residues. The V and J ends lost 2 bases and 4 bases, in that order; junction bases with no gene match: 5. The germline gives CDR1 SGHRS, CDR2 YFSETQ. CDR3 in DNA: TGCGCCAGCAGCTTCCGACTAGCCCGAGAGACCCAGTACTTC. This sequence encodes CASSFRLARETQYF.

The chain uses TRBV6-1 and TRBJ1-2; perhaps TRBD1 as D (5 bases). CDR1 and CDR2 (germline): MNHNS, SASEGT. The CDR3 loop spans 14 amino acids. The ends were cut back, 2 bases at V and 4 bases at J, with 11 bases in the middle. CDR3 bases: TGTGCCAGCAGTGAAAGTTTCAGGGCCTATGGCTACACCTTC. Translation gives CASSESFRAYGYTF.